The 2 T cell receptor beta chains reported below all come from one sample, sequenced in a study of control samples from healthy donors and cancer patients (TCRdb year 2020). Library preparation was by the immunoSEQ multiplex PCR assay. Drawn from immuneACCESS, this table holds only the in-frame rearrangements with V and J called that TCRdb kept. Clones are partly lost; checked studies trace under half to an unresolved V gene and leave the rest unexplained. Within this sample are tens of thousands of clones, with nearly 85% of them counted one time only. Jointly, the top ten make up around 14% of the sample. The sample was blood. Every receptor here comes from a man between 60 and 75 years old in good health.

V and J are TRBV15 and TRBJ2-5, with TRBD1 as a possible D gene (6 bases). Germline V gene data show CDR1 as LNHNV and CDR2 as YYDKDF (reference sequence). This CDR3 contains 15 residues. V lost 0 bases and J lost 6, with 14 bases in between. The DNA of the CDR3 is TGTGCCACCAGCAGAGATAAGGGAACAGGGAAGACCCAGTACTTC. Encoded protein: CATSRDKGTGKTQYF.

The chain is built from TRBV5-4 and TRBJ1-1, with TRBD1 matching 7 bases. In germline, CDR1 is SGHNT, CDR2 YYREEE (reference sequence). Trimming took 4 bases from V and 1 from J; bases not matched to a gene: 4. CDR3 length: 14 amino acids. The CDR3 loop reads CASSPRDRNTEAFF. CDR3 DNA: TGTGCCAGCAGCCCCCGGGACAGGAACACTGAAGCTTTCTTT.